This TCR beta chain comes out of a study of blood T cell repertoires in COVID-19. Study overall: Collection of acute and convalescent COVID-19 samples took place in the United States, Italy and Spain. T cells, B-cell-depleted T cells, or PBMCs supplied cDNA or gDNA.

Per the original methods: Amplifying reference gene primers gave estimates of nucleated cell counts. Data came from immunoSEQ multiplex PCR; TCRdb stores just in-frame clones and leaves some out. The V and J calls and clone size come from that table; D and trimming were worked out from the DNA. Counted here are about 220,000 clones, about 86% occurring once; the ten biggest clones make up more than 2.5%. V dropped 3 bases and J dropped 1 base, with 7 bases sitting between them. Germline assignment: CDR1 LNHDA and CDR2 SQIVND (reference sequence). The CDR3 runs 14 residues. Sequencing used peripheral blood. The sequence derives from a woman aged 25 to 39 who had recovered from COVID-19. This chain joins TRBV19 and TRBJ2-1; D uncertain. The CDR3 DNA follows: TGTGCCAGTAGTATTTCGGTATCCTACAATGAGCAGTTCTTC. This sequence encodes CASSISVSYNEQFF.